Below are 26 T cell receptor beta chains sequenced from a single sample in a study of shared clonotypes between healthy human individuals. Profiled with immunoSEQ multiplex PCR; TCRdb holds only in-frame clones, not every one. The data show 1.6 million or so clones, roughly 98.5% seen once. Sequenced: naive CD4+ T cells sorted from blood. This sample's subset: CD45RA+ positively selected. The receptors here all came from a young man in good health.

The V and J genes are TRBV5-1 and TRBJ1-1; D is ambiguous. Trimming shortened V by 4 bases and J by 5 bases, and 12 bases separated the two germline ends. CDR1 is SGHRS and CDR2 is YFSETQ in the germline V gene. The CDR3 runs 13 residues. The CDR3 sequence: CASSILVGTEAFF. The CDR3 bases are TGCGCCAGCAGCATCCTGGTGGGAACTGAAGCTTTCTTT.

On this clone: The same CDR3 can be traced to other DNA sequences in this sample. The chain links TRBV28 to TRBJ1-2, with a tentative D call TRBD1 (5 bases). Deletions cut 5 bases from V and 2 bases from J, with 12 bases between. The CDR3 runs to 14 residues. Per germline, CDR1 MDHEN and CDR2 SYDVKM. The CDR3 protein is CASSPGTGNYGYTF. The CDR3 region has the DNA TGTGCCAGCAGTCCTGGGACTGGGAACTATGGCTACACCTTC.

The V call is TRBV19, the J call TRBJ2-3; 9 bases agree with TRBD2. V lost 8 bases and J lost 4; bases outside the gene matches: 7. Per germline, CDR1 LNHDA and CDR2 SQIVND (reference sequence). The CDR3 runs 14 residues. The CDR3 loop reads CASGSSGSADTQYF. The CDR3 DNA reads TGTGCCAGTGGGAGTAGCGGGAGCGCAGATACGCAGTATTTT.

Details on this clone: Different DNA sequences within this sample yield the same CDR3. The rearrangement uses TRBV7-8 and TRBJ2-2, with D unclear. The CDR3 covers 14 residues. Per germline, CDR1 SGHVS and CDR2 FQNEAQ. Trimming removed 2 bases at V and 0 bases at J, with 4 bases between. The CDR3 sequence: CASSLLANTGELFF. In nucleotides, the CDR3 is TGTGCCAGCAGCTTACTAGCGAACACCGGGGAGCTGTTTTTT.

The chain recombines TRBV19 with TRBJ2-3; perhaps D is TRBD1 or TRBD2 (5 bases each). V shed 4 bases and J shed 0 bases, with 8 bases lying between them. CDR1 and CDR2 from the germline V gene are LNHDA and SQIVND (reference sequence). The CDR3 loop spans 14 amino acids. As DNA, the CDR3 is TGTGCCAGTAGTAAGGGACGGAGCACAGATACGCAGTATTTT. Its protein product is CASSKGRSTDTQYF.

The chain uses TRBV2 and TRBJ2-7, with 8 bases fitting TRBD1. Germline CDR1 is SNHLY and CDR2 is FYNNEI. V gave up 8 bases and J gave up 0 bases; unmatched junction bases: 6. This CDR3 is 14 amino acids long. The CDR3 region has the DNA TGTGCCAGCGGGCGGACAGGGAGCTCCTACGAGCAGTACTTC. It yields the protein CASGRTGSSYEQYF.

The genes are TRBV11-2 and TRBJ2-5; TRBD2 might be the D (6 bases). Trimming cost V 0 bases and J 4 bases, with 18 bases left between them. Looked up from germline, CDR1 is SGHAT and CDR2 is FQNNGV. The CDR3 has 17 residues. The CDR3 loop reads CASSLEGLATNGETQYF. The CDR3 DNA reads TGTGCCAGCAGCTTAGAGGGGCTAGCGACGAACGGAGAGACCCAGTACTTC.

The chain combines TRBV30 with TRBJ2-3; D may correspond to TRBD1 or TRBD2 (5 bases each). Germline assignment: CDR1 GTSNPN and CDR2 SVGIG (reference sequence). There are 16 residues in the CDR3. Between the trimmed V and J ends, which lost 2 bases and 4 bases, there was a span of 19 bases. The CDR3 DNA reads TGTGCCTGGAGTTCCCCGGGACCGGGCTTTGCAGATACGCAGTATTTT. Its protein product is CAWSSPGPGFADTQYF.

The rearrangement links TRBV28 to TRBJ2-1; 13 bases fit TRBD2. The CDR3 spans 13 residues. The junction had 1 base not matched to a gene; V was cut back by 8 bases and J by 6 bases. The germline gives CDR1 MDHEN, CDR2 SYDVKM. CDR3 sequence: CASGTSGVNEQFF. CDR3 nucleotide sequence: TGTGCCAGCGGGACTAGCGGGGTCAATGAGCAGTTCTTC. The variable domain in full, completed from reference TRBV28 and TRBJ2-1, reads DVKVTQSSRYLVKRTGEKVFLECVQDMDHENMFWYRQDPGLGLRLIYFSYDVKMKEKGDIPEGYSVSREKKERFSLILESASTNQTSMYLCASGTSGVNEQFFGPGTRLTVL.

The rearrangement uses TRBV18 and TRBJ2-2; D is uncertain. From germline, CDR1 is KGHSH and CDR2 LQKENI. Trimming shortened V by 0 bases and J by 4 bases, and 12 bases separated the two germline ends. CDR3 length: 16 residues. The DNA of the CDR3 is TGTGCCAGCTCACCACCGACGACCGCCGGCACCGGGGAGCTGTTTTTT. This codes for CASSPPTTAGTGELFF.

This chain connects TRBV2 to TRBJ2-7; tentatively, D is TRBD2 (6 bases). The germline V gene has CDR1 SNHLY and CDR2 FYNNEI. The CDR3 loop spans 11 amino acids. V dropped 8 bases and J dropped 7 bases, with 12 bases sitting between them. Written as DNA, the CDR3 is TGTGCCAGCCAACTAGCAGCGGAGCAGTACTTC. It codes for CASQLAAEQYF.

The DNA for the CDR3 is TGTGCCAGCAGCGTAGAGTCCAGTTCTACTGAAGCTTTCTTT. Encoded protein: CASSVESSSTEAFF. The J gene is TRBJ1-1, the V gene TRBV9; D is unresolved. V shed 0 bases and J shed 5 bases, with 11 bases lying between them. Per germline, CDR1 SGDLS and CDR2 YYNGEE. CDR3 size: 14 residues.

V gene TRBV29-1 combines with J gene TRBJ2-1; 12 nucleotides agree with TRBD2. The J segment lost 10 bases and the V segment lost 0 bases, leaving 7 bases of the junction unmatched. Germline V lookup: CDR1 SQVTM, CDR2 ANQGSEA. The CDR3 has 15 residues. CDR3 DNA sequence: TGCAGCGTTGAAGACCTCGCTAGCGGGAGGGGAGAGCAGTTCTTC. It translates to CSVEDLASGRGEQFF.

The CDR3 protein is CASSHKRDGTVQAFF. The CDR3 DNA sequence: TGTGCCAGCAGCCATAAACGGGACGGTACAGTCCAGGCTTTCTTT. The V and J genes are TRBV14 and TRBJ1-1; D may be TRBD1 (5 bases). The CDR3 is 15 amino acids. The germline gives CDR1 SGHDN, CDR2 FVKESK. Trimming cost V 3 bases and J 11 bases, with 22 bases left between them.

The rearrangement links TRBV6-1 to TRBJ2-1; D unresolved. The V end was cut by 4 bases, the J end by 7 bases, with 8 bases between. CDR3 length equals 12 residues. Germline V gene data show CDR1 as MNHNS and CDR2 as SASEGT. The CDR3 region has the DNA TGTGCCAGCAGTGGGGATAAAAATGAGCAGTTCTTC. This codes for CASSGDKNEQFF.

V usage is TRBV7-2 and J usage is TRBJ2-7; D not certain. The CDR3 runs 13 residues. From germline, CDR1 is SGHTA and CDR2 FQGNSA. Trimming shortened V by 3 bases and J by 4 bases, and 10 bases separated the two germline ends. CDR3 DNA: TGTGCCAGCAGCTTCCCCAATCTGTACGAGCAGTACTTC. Its translation: CASSFPNLYEQYF.

V and J are TRBV28 and TRBJ2-1; TRBD2 is a possible D gene (6 bases). CDR3 length: 18 amino acids. With 6 bases removed from V and 1 base from J, the gap between germline ends came to 22 bases. Germline V gene lookup returns CDR1 MDHEN and CDR2 SYDVKM. The CDR3 sequence: CASSQPGGLLLSYNEQFF. The CDR3 coding sequence is TGTGCCAGCAGCCAACCCGGGGGACTTCTTTTGTCCTACAATGAGCAGTTCTTC.

V is TRBV5-1 and J is TRBJ2-3; the match to TRBD2 covers 11 bases. CDR1 is SGHRS, CDR2 YFSETQ, per germline. The CDR3 sequence is 16 residues long. Trimming removed 3 bases from V and 4 bases from J; junction bases left unmatched: 7. Here the CDR3 reads CASSSPTSGSADTQYF. DNA for the CDR3: TGCGCCAGCAGCTCTCCCACTAGCGGGAGTGCAGATACGCAGTATTTT. Complete variable domain (other parts from reference TRBV5-1 and TRBJ2-3): KAGVTQTPRYLIKTRGQQVTLSCSPISGHRSVSWYQQTPGQGLQFLFEYFSETQRNKGNFPGRFSGRQFSNSRSEMNVSTLELGDSALYLCASSSPTSGSADTQYFGPGTRLTVL.

This clone was seen once. V and J are TRBV23-1 and TRBJ2-3; 7 positions agree with TRBD2. TRBV23-1 is an ORF, and what it does is uncertain. Losses at the gene ends were 3 bases for V and 3 bases for J; bases not matched to a gene: 6. The CDR3 is 15 residues long. The CDR3 protein is CASSHGQGGTDTQYF. As DNA, the CDR3 is TGCGCCAGCAGTCACGGCCAGGGAGGGACAGATACGCAGTATTTT.

This rearrangement joins TRBV2 to TRBJ2-2; D remains unclear. CDR1 and CDR2 from the germline V gene are SNHLY and FYNNEI. With 4 bases removed from V and 6 bases from J, the gap between germline ends came to 9 bases. CDR3 length: 13 residues. The CDR3 region has the DNA TGTGCCAGCAGTGTGGAGTCTGCCGGGGAGCTGTTTTTT. It translates to CASSVESAGELFF.

Details on this clone: Other DNA sequences in this sample translate to the same CDR3. This rearrangement joins TRBV6-5 to TRBJ1-1, with D unclear. Between the trimmed V and J ends, which lost 2 bases and 0 bases, there was a span of 4 bases. This CDR3 spans 13 amino acids. CDR1 is MNHEY and CDR2 is SVGAGI in the germline V gene. The CDR3 nucleotides read TGTGCCAGCAGTTACGGGATGAACACTGAAGCTTTCTTT. It encodes CASSYGMNTEAFF.

This sequence joins TRBV7-2 and TRBJ2-7, with 7 bases that match TRBD2. V was pared by 1 base and J by 3 bases, with 12 bases of the junction left unmatched. CDR1 SGHTA and CDR2 FQGNSA come from the germline V gene. The length of the CDR3 is 17 residues. The CDR3 DNA reads as TGTGCCAGCAGCTTAGAGACAGCGGGACCCCTGTACTACGAGCAGTACTTC. It codes for CASSLETAGPLYYEQYF.

This chain connects TRBV18 to TRBJ2-2; D is undetermined. The V end lost 2 bases, the J end lost 4 bases, and 11 bases lay between the germline ends. Per the germline V gene, CDR1 is KGHSH and CDR2 is LQKENI. The CDR3 is 15 residues long. This chain's CDR3 is CASSPRADPTGELFF. CDR3 nucleotides: TGTGCCAGCTCACCAAGGGCAGACCCCACCGGGGAGCTGTTTTTT.

The chain carries TRBV11-1 and TRBJ2-7, with 10 positions matching TRBD1. The CDR3 is 15 residues long. Trimming at V came to 5 bases and at J to 5 bases, leaving 9 bases not matched to a gene. Germline assignment: CDR1 SGHAT and CDR2 FQDESV (reference sequence). This CDR3 is CASSTPRTGGHEQYF. The CDR3 DNA sequence: TGTGCCAGCAGCACCCCGAGGACAGGGGGTCACGAGCAGTACTTC.

The chain recombines TRBV14 with TRBJ1-6; no clear D. Germline lookup yields CDR1 SGHDN and CDR2 FVKESK. V dropped 3 bases and J dropped 15 bases, with 9 bases sitting between them. This CDR3 spans 11 amino acids. Here the CDR3 DNA reads TGTGCCAGCAGCCAGTCCCTACACCTCCACTTT. Its translation is CASSQSLHLHF.

The chain uses TRBV27 and TRBJ1-3; 7 bases match TRBD1. Germline V lookup: CDR1 MNHEY, CDR2 SMNVEV (reference sequence). The CDR3 sequence is 13 residues long. The trim removed 4 bases at V and 4 bases at J, leaving 1 base unmatched. In DNA, the CDR3 is TGTGCCAGCAGTTGGGACAGAGGAAACACCATATATTTT. This gives the protein CASSWDRGNTIYF.